These T cell receptor beta chains were read from a single sample in a study of glioma-infiltrating T cells. Each CDR3 protein is one row after TCRdb ran MiXCR on the multiplex PCR reads. The sample lists 93,000 or so distinct CDR3 sequences; around 28% were seen once. What was sequenced was glioma tissue, nonneoplastic brain tissue, or PBMCs (not recorded which). All receptors derive from a human donor with low-grade glioma or glioblastoma, undergoing nonglioma brain surgery, or in good health (not recorded which). CDR3s include the opening cysteine and the closing phenylalanine or tryptophan. The D gene is left open where the match is weak. Only some rows state a clone size, as once, few, many or a class for expanded clones.

size: .
D: .
J: TRBJ2-1
V: TRBV19
CDR3: CASSIGQSSYNEQFF
DNA: TGTGCCAGTAGTATTGGACAGAGCTCCTACAATGAGCAGTTCTTC

size: few
D: .
J: TRBJ1-1
V: TRBV12-3/TRBV12-4
CDR3: CASRLEGTEAFF
DNA: TGTGCCAGCAGGCTGGAGGGCACTGAAGCTTTCTTT

size: many
D: .
J: TRBJ2-1
V: TRBV6-6
CDR3: CASSYARQGGNEQFF
DNA: TGTGCCAGCAGTTACGCCCGGCAGGGAGGAAATGAGCAGTTCTTC

size: many
D: .
J: TRBJ1-5
V: TRBV6-1
CDR3: CASTYSYSNQPQHF
DNA: TGTGCCAGCACTTACAGTTATAGCAATCAGCCCCAGCATTTT

size: .
D: .
J: TRBJ2-3
V: TRBV18
CDR3: CASSLEKFTDTQYF
DNA: TGTGCCAGCTCTTTGGAGAAATTCACAGATACGCAGTATTTT

size: .
D: .
J: TRBJ1-3
V: TRBV14
CDR3: CASSQGIVSGSTIYF
DNA: TGTGCCAGCAGCCAGGGCATTGTATCTGGAAGCACCATATATTTT

size: many
D: TRBD2
J: TRBJ2-3
V: TRBV7-2
CDR3: CASSLTSGGVTATQYF
DNA: TGTGCCAGCAGCTTAACTAGCGGGGGGGTGACCGCTACGCAGTATTTT

size: many
D: .
J: TRBJ2-1
V: TRBV18
CDR3: CASSPPHLYNEQFF
DNA: TGTGCCAGCTCACCTCCCCACCTATACAATGAGCAGTTCTTC

size: .
D: TRBD1
J: TRBJ2-7
V: TRBV4-1
CDR3: CASSPGTGSYEQYF
DNA: TGCGCCAGCAGTCCCGGGACAGGGTCCTACGAGCAGTACTTC

size: many
D: .
J: TRBJ2-3
V: TRBV7-2
CDR3: CASSVPGKDTQYF
DNA: TGTGCCAGCAGCGTACCAGGGAAAGATACGCAGTATTTT

size: many
D: .
J: TRBJ2-3
V: TRBV6-1
CDR3: CASSYRAPTDTQYF
DNA: TGTGCCAGCAGTTATAGGGCGCCCACAGATACGCAGTATTTT

size: .
D: .
J: TRBJ1-2
V: TRBV7-9
CDR3: CASSLPSQVFFGYTF
DNA: TGTGCCAGCAGCTTACCCTCACAGGTTTTTTTTGGCTACACCTTC

size: many
D: .
J: TRBJ1-5
V: TRBV28
CDR3: CASSLAPQVNQPQHF
DNA: TGTGCCAGCAGTTTAGCCCCGCAGGTAAATCAGCCCCAGCATTTT

size: few
D: .
J: TRBJ2-7
V: TRBV24-1
CDR3: CATQAGDSYEQYF
DNA: TGTGCCACCCAGGCAGGCGACTCCTACGAGCAGTACTTC

size: many
D: .
J: TRBJ1-1
V: TRBV4-1
CDR3: CASKVSLNTEAFF
DNA: TGCGCCAGCAAGGTATCGTTGAACACTGAAGCTTTCTTT

size: many
D: .
J: TRBJ2-3
V: TRBV7-8
CDR3: CASSFFNTDTQYF
DNA: TGTGCCAGCAGCTTTTTTAACACAGATACGCAGTATTTT

size: few
D: .
J: TRBJ2-1
V: TRBV4-1
CDR3: CASSKEVEGEQFF
DNA: TGCGCCAGCAGCAAGGAGGTGGAGGGGGAGCAGTTCTTC

size: .
D: TRBD2
J: TRBJ2-5
V: TRBV25-1
CDR3: CASSEIKVAGVETQYF
DNA: TGTGCCAGCAGTGAAATCAAGGTAGCGGGGGTGGAGACCCAGTACTTC

size: .
D: .
J: TRBJ1-2
V: TRBV4-2
CDR3: CASSQAGGNYGYTF
DNA: TGTGCCAGCAGCCAAGCTGGGGGAAACTATGGCTACACCTTC

size: .
D: .
J: TRBJ2-3
V: TRBV7-2
CDR3: CATTLLAMDTQYF
DNA: TGTGCCACCACGCTCCTGGCCATGGATACGCAGTATTTT

size: many
D: .
J: TRBJ1-1
V: TRBV20-1
CDR3: CSATKLGTPNTEAFF
DNA: TGCAGTGCAACTAAGCTGGGAACTCCGAACACTGAAGCTTTCTTT

size: many
D: .
J: TRBJ1-2
V: TRBV3-1
CDR3: CASSPYRQGNYGYTF
DNA: TGTGCCAGCAGTCCATACCGGCAGGGAAACTATGGCTACACCTTC

size: few
D: .
J: TRBJ2-7
V: TRBV29-1
CDR3: CSAKGSAYEQYF
DNA: TGCAGCGCTAAGGGTAGCGCCTACGAGCAGTACTTC

size: few
D: .
J: TRBJ1-2
V: TRBV2
CDR3: CASRLGGNYGYTF
DNA: TGTGCCAGCCGACTGGGGGGGAACTATGGCTACACCTTC

size: .
D: .
J: TRBJ1-2
V: TRBV20-1
CDR3: CSAREAAPRGYTF
DNA: TGCAGTGCTAGAGAAGCCGCCCCGAGGGGCTACACCTTC

size: few
D: TRBD2
J: TRBJ2-7
V: TRBV7-9
CDR3: CASSLDPGGINEQYF
DNA: TGTGCCAGCAGCTTAGACCCCGGGGGGATTAACGAGCAGTACTTC

size: many
D: .
J: TRBJ1-1
V: TRBV5-1
CDR3: CASSGDWDTEAFF
DNA: TGCGCCAGCAGCGGGGACTGGGACACTGAAGCTTTCTTT

size: many
D: .
J: TRBJ2-7
V: TRBV6-1
CDR3: CASTGRGYEQYF
DNA: TGTGCCAGCACCGGAAGGGGCTACGAGCAGTACTTC

size: .
D: TRBD2
J: TRBJ2-5
V: TRBV20-1
CDR3: CSARDLLAGGEETQYF
DNA: TGCAGTGCTAGAGATCTCCTAGCGGGGGGCGAAGAGACCCAGTACTTC

size: .
D: TRBD2
J: TRBJ2-3
V: TRBV4-2
CDR3: CASIRRASGFTADTQYF
DNA: TGTGCCAGCATCCGGCGGGCTAGCGGATTCACCGCAGATACGCAGTATTTT

size: .
D: .
J: TRBJ2-6
V: TRBV12-3/TRBV12-4
CDR3: CASSLRREFGANVLTF
DNA: TGTGCCAGCAGCCTGCGGCGCGAATTTGGGGCCAACGTCCTGACTTTC

size: .
D: TRBD1
J: TRBJ1-1
V: TRBV18
CDR3: CASSRDRATSEAFF
DNA: TGTGCCAGCTCACGGGACAGGGCGACATCTGAAGCTTTCTTT

size: many
D: .
J: TRBJ2-3
V: TRBV7-9
CDR3: CASSLPDTQYF
DNA: TGTGCCAGCAGCTTACCAGATACGCAGTATTTT

size: .
D: .
J: TRBJ1-1
V: TRBV7-9
CDR3: CASSQDPVGGTEAFF
DNA: TGTGCCAGCAGCCAAGATCCGGTGGGGGGCACTGAAGCTTTCTTT

size: many
D: .
J: TRBJ1-5
V: TRBV7-2
CDR3: CASSATGNQPQHF
DNA: TGTGCCAGCAGCGCTACAGGCAATCAGCCCCAGCATTTT

size: .
D: .
J: TRBJ1-1
V: TRBV5-4
CDR3: CASSQDRRNTEAFF
DNA: TGTGCCAGCAGCCAGGACAGACGTAACACTGAAGCTTTCTTT

size: few
D: .
J: TRBJ2-3
V: TRBV5-4
CDR3: CASSLASGTDTQYF
DNA: TGTGCCAGCAGCTTGGCGTCCGGAACAGATACGCAGTATTTT

size: many
D: TRBD2
J: TRBJ2-5
V: TRBV6-2/TRBV6-3
CDR3: CASSYKAGGHKETQYF
DNA: TGTGCCAGCAGTTACAAAGCGGGGGGGCATAAAGAGACCCAGTACTTC

size: medium-sized
D: .
J: TRBJ2-5
V: TRBV27
CDR3: CASSFREGTQYF
DNA: TGTGCCAGCAGTTTTAGGGAAGGGACCCAGTACTTC

size: many
D: TRBD1
J: TRBJ1-1
V: TRBV6-1
CDR3: CASRADRKNTEAFF
DNA: TGTGCCAGCAGGGCGGACAGGAAGAACACTGAAGCTTTCTTT

size: .
D: .
J: TRBJ1-3
V: TRBV5-4
CDR3: CASSITGMNTIYF
DNA: TGTGCCAGCAGCATTACGGGGATGAACACCATATATTTT

size: medium-sized
D: .
J: TRBJ1-5
V: TRBV10-3
CDR3: CAIKGDNSNQPQHF
DNA: TGTGCCATCAAAGGCGACAATAGCAATCAGCCCCAGCATTTT

size: .
D: .
J: TRBJ2-3
V: TRBV20-1
CDR3: CSARDRGPNFGTQYF
DNA: TGCAGTGCTAGAGATAGAGGACCAAACTTCGGTACGCAGTATTTT

size: many
D: .
J: TRBJ1-3
V: TRBV6-1
CDR3: CASKLTGSGNTIYF
DNA: TGTGCCAGCAAATTAACGGGCTCTGGAAACACCATATATTTT

size: many
D: .
J: TRBJ2-7
V: TRBV7-6
CDR3: CASSLAPSAEGYEQYF
DNA: TGTGCCAGCAGCTTAGCGCCTAGTGCAGAGGGCTACGAGCAGTACTTC

size: few
D: .
J: TRBJ2-3
V: TRBV12-3/TRBV12-4
CDR3: CASSLALGGSTDTQYF
DNA: TGTGCCAGCAGTTTAGCACTAGGAGGGTCCACAGATACGCAGTATTTT

size: .
D: .
J: TRBJ2-6
V: TRBV12-3/TRBV12-4
CDR3: CASSELSGANVLTF
DNA: TGTGCCAGCAGTGAACTCTCTGGGGCCAACGTCCTGACTTTC

size: .
D: TRBD1
J: TRBJ1-1
V: TRBV5-5
CDR3: CASSLSFGTGYPMNTEAFF
DNA: TGTGCCAGCAGCTTGTCGTTCGGGACAGGGTATCCCATGAACACTGAAGCTTTCTTT